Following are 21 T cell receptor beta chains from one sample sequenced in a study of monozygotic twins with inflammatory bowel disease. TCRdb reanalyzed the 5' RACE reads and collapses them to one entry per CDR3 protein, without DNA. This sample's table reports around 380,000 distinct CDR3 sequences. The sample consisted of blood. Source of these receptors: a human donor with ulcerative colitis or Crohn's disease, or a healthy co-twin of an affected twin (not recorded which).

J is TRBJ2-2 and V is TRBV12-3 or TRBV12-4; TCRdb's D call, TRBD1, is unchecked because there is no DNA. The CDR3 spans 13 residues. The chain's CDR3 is CASRTVSTGELFF.

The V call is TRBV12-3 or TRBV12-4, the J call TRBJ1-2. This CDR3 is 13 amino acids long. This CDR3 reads CASTMGKNYGYTF.

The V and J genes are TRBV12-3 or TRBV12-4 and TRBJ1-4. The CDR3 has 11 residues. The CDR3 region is CASSSAEKLFF.

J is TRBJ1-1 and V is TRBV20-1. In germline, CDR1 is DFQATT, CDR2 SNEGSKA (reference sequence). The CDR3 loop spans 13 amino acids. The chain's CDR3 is CSASRPGPTEAFF.

The CDR3 sequence is CATTVGGLQETQYF. J is TRBJ2-5 and V is TRBV7-2. The CDR3 covers 14 residues. The germline CDR1 and CDR2 sequences are SGHTA and FQGNSA.

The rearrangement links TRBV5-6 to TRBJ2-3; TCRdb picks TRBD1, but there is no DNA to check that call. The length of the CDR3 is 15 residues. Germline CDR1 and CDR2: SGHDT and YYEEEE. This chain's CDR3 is CASSFGTGGMDTQYF.

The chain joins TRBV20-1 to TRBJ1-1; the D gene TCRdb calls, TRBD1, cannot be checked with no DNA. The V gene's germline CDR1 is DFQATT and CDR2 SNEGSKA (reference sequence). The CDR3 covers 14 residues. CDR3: CSASPGGLNTEAFF.

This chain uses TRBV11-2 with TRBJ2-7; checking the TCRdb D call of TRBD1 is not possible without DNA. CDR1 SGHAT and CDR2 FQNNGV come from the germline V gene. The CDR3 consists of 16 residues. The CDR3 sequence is CASSLRQGRISYEQYF.

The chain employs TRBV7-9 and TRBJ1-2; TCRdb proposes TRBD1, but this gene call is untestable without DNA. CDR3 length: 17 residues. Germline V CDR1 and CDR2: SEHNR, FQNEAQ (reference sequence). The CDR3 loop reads CASSLEIGRGDNYGYTF.

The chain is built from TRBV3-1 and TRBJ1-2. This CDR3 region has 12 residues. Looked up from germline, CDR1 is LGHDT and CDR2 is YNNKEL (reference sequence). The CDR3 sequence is CASSSQKGGYTF.

This CDR3 reads CASSQVPGDIQYF. The chain recombines TRBV14 with TRBJ2-4; TCRdb returns TRBD1, unconfirmable since there is no DNA. The germline CDR1 and CDR2 sequences are SGHDN and FVKESK. The CDR3 spans 13 residues. Based on the CDR3 plus reference TRBV14 and TRBJ2-4, the full variable domain is EAGVTQFPSHSVIEKGQTVTLRCDPISGHDNLYWYRRVMGKEIKFLLHFVKESKQDESGMPNNRFLAERTGGTYSTLKVQPAELEDSGVYFCASSQVPGDIQYFGAGTRLSVL.

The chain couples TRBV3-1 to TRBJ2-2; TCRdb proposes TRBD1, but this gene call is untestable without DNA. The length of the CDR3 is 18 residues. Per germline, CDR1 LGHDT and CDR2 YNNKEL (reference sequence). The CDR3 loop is CASSQDLIGGANTGELFF.

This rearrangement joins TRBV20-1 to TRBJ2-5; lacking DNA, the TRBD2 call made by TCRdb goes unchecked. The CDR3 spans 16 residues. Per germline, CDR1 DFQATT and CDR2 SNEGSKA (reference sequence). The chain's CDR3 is CSARDRQVAGSETQYF.

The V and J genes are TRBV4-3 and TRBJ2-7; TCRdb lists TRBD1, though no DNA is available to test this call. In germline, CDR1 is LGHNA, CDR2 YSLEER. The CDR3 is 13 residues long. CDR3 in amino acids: CASSPGPWDEQYF.

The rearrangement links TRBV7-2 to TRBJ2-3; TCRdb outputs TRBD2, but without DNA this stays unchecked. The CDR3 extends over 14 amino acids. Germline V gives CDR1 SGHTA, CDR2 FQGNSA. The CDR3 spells CASSSGLVTDTQYF.

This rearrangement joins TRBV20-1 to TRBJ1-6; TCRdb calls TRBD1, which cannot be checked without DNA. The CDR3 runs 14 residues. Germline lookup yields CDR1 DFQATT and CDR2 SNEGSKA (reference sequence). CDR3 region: CSAREPRGNSPLHF.

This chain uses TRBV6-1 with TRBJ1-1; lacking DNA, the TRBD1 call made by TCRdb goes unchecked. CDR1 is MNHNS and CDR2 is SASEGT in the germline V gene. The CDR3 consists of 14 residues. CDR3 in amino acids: CASSLGQGDTEAFF.

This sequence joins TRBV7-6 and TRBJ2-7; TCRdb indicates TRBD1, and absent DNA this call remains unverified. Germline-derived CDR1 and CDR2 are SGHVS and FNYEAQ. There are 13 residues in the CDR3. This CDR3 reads CASSGGSVDEQYF.

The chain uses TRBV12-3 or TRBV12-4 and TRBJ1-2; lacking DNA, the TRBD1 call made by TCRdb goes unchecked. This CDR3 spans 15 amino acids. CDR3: CASSSLTGANYGYTF.

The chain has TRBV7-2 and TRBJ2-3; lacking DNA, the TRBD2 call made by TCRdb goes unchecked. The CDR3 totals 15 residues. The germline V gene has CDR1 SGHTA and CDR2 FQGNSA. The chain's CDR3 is CASTLEGSRGDTQYF. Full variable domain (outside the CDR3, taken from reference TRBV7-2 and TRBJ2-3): GAGVSQSPSNKVTEKGKDVELRCDPISGHTALYWYRQSLGQGLEFLIYFQGNSAPDKSGLPSDRFSAERTGGSVSTLTIQRTQQEDSAVYLCASTLEGSRGDTQYFGPGTRLTVL.

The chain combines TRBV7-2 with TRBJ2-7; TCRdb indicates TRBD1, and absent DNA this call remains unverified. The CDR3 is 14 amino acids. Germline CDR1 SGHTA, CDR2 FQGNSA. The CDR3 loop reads CASSSNRASYEQYF. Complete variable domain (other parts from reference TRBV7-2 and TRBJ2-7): GAGVSQSPSNKVTEKGKDVELRCDPISGHTALYWYRQSLGQGLEFLIYFQGNSAPDKSGLPSDRFSAERTGGSVSTLTIQRTQQEDSAVYLCASSSNRASYEQYFGPGTRLTVT.